This passage covers 27 T cell receptor beta chains from one sample sequenced in a study of cytomegalovirus exposure and HLA in healthy donors. The PCR was carried out with 60 Vbeta primers and 13 Jbeta primers. The method was immunoSEQ multiplex PCR; TCRdb's version includes in-frame clones alone and lacks a portion of them. This sample has approximately 60,000 clones; approximately 83% occur once, and the top ten carry approximately 4%. Sequencing input: PBMCs. The receptors here all came from a man aged 30-40 years in good health and CMV-seronegative.

Only one count was recorded for this clone. This rearrangement joins TRBV4-1 to TRBJ2-7; 11 nucleotides line up with TRBD2. V dropped 1 base and J dropped 2; count of bases not matched to a gene: 7. The CDR3 is 17 residues long. Germline V gene data show CDR1 as MGHRA and CDR2 as YSYEKL. CDR3 region: CASSQALTSGMAYEQYF. The CDR3 nucleotides read TGCGCCAGCAGCCAAGCCTTGACTAGCGGGATGGCCTACGAGCAGTACTTC.

V usage is TRBV11-3 and J usage is TRBJ2-1; TRBD2 agrees at 13 bases. V lost 5 bases, J lost 2 bases, and 6 bases stayed unmatched. Germline V lookup: CDR1 SGHNT, CDR2 YENEEA. This CDR3 contains 17 residues. The CDR3 nucleotides are TGTGCCAGCAGCGCGCAGGGACTAGCGGGAACCTACAATGAGCAGTTCTTC. It is translated as CASSAQGLAGTYNEQFF.

V and J are TRBV9 and TRBJ2-7; D not resolved. The length of the CDR3 is 14 residues. Germline loops: CDR1 SGDLS, CDR2 YYNGEE. V lost 0 bases, J lost 7 bases, and 14 bases lay in between. CDR3 nucleotides: TGTGCCAGCAGCGTAGCTCCCGGCTCGCGGGAGCAGTACTTC. Translating gives CASSVAPGSREQYF.

This chain joins TRBV29-1 and TRBJ2-5, with a tentative D call TRBD1 (6 bases). Germline lookup yields CDR1 SQVTM and CDR2 ANQGSEA. CDR3 length: 11 amino acids. The V gene lost 7 bases and the J gene lost 5 bases, with 11 bases spanning the gap. The CDR3: CSAGQLETQYF. In DNA form, the CDR3 reads TGCAGCGCTGGACAGTTGGAGACCCAGTACTTC.

The chain joins TRBV11-2 to TRBJ2-7; TRBD1 matches 7 bases. The CDR3 runs 14 residues. J was trimmed by 2 bases and V by 5 bases; bases with no gene match: 6. The germline gives CDR1 SGHAT, CDR2 FQNNGV. The DNA for the CDR3 is TGTGCCAGCAGCATCCAGGACAGGACCTACGAGCAGTACTTC. Its translation is CASSIQDRTYEQYF. The variable domain in full, completed from reference TRBV11-2 and TRBJ2-7, reads EAGVAQSPRYKIIEKRQSVAFWCNPISGHATLYWYQQILGQGPKLLIQFQNNGVVDDSQLPKDRFSAERLKGVDSTLKIQPAKLEDSAVYLCASSIQDRTYEQYFGPGTRLTVT.

The V gene is TRBV5-8, the J gene TRBJ1-1, with 8 bases matching TRBD1. J gave up 1 base and V 4 bases, and 6 bases lay outside the gene matches. The CDR3 covers 15 residues. Looked up from germline, CDR1 is SGHTS and CDR2 is YDEGEE. The CDR3 loop reads CASSTRGQGNTEAFF. The DNA of the CDR3 is TGTGCCAGCAGCACTCGAGGACAGGGGAACACTGAAGCTTTCTTT.

The chain combines TRBV6-1 with TRBJ2-7; D is possibly TRBD1 (6 bases). Per the germline V gene, CDR1 is MNHNS and CDR2 is SASEGT. The CDR3 consists of 15 residues. Trimming pared 5 bases from V and 3 bases from J, leaving 17 bases between. The CDR3 DNA reads TGTGCCAGCAGTACACCCGGGACACCACACTACGAGCAGTACTTC. Its protein product is CASSTPGTPHYEQYF.

This chain links TRBV28 with TRBJ2-7, with 10 positions matching TRBD1. Losses at the gene ends were 0 bases for V and 1 base for J; bases not matched to a gene: 6. CDR1 MDHEN and CDR2 SYDVKM come from the germline V gene. The CDR3 has 17 residues. The CDR3 bases are TGTGCCAGCAGTTTATGGCCCGGACAGGGGGGGTCCTACGAGCAGTACTTC. Residues: CASSLWPGQGGSYEQYF. The full variable domain, with the rest looked up from reference TRBV28 and TRBJ2-7, is DVKVTQSSRYLVKRTGEKVFLECVQDMDHENMFWYRQDPGLGLRLIYFSYDVKMKEKGDIPEGYSVSREKKERFSLILESASTNQTSMYLCASSLWPGQGGSYEQYFGPGTRLTVT.

DNA of the CDR3: TGTGCCAGCAGTCTTGACGCGGTGGGTGAAAAACTGTTTTTT. It yields the protein CASSLDAVGEKLFF. The V gene is TRBV27, the J gene TRBJ1-4; D uncertain. This CDR3 comprises 14 residues. V was trimmed by 5 bases and J by 7 bases, leaving 14 bases between them. Germline-derived CDR1 and CDR2 are MNHEY and SMNVEV (reference sequence).

The V call is TRBV14, the J call TRBJ1-2, with 8 bases identical to TRBD1. Per the germline V gene, CDR1 is SGHDN and CDR2 is FVKESK. V shed 10 bases, J shed 6 bases, and the junction held 7 bases outside the gene matches. This CDR3 region has 12 residues. This chain's CDR3 is CATTGGSDGYTF. CDR3 bases: TGTGCCACTACAGGGGGATCTGATGGCTACACCTTC.

This clone was seen a few times. This CDR3 reads CASGLAGGPYEQYF. CDR3 in DNA: TGTGCTAGTGGTTTGGCAGGGGGCCCCTACGAGCAGTACTTC. V is TRBV12-5 and J is TRBJ2-7; 8 nucleotides align to TRBD1. Unmatched junction bases numbered 1, after V lost 1 base and J lost 2 bases. The CDR3 contains 14 residues. CDR1 is LGHNT, CDR2 FRNRAP, per germline.

The chain couples TRBV19 to TRBJ2-7, with a tentative D call TRBD1 (6 bases). Trimming removed 6 bases from V and 7 bases from J, with 16 bases in between. Per the germline V gene, CDR1 is LNHDA and CDR2 is SQIVND (reference sequence). The length of the CDR3 is 13 residues. DNA of the CDR3: TGTGCCAGTAGACCTACAGGGTCCGGAGAGCAGTACTTC. Residues: CASRPTGSGEQYF.

The chain carries TRBV25-1 and TRBJ2-7, with a possible D match to TRBD2 (6 bases). CDR1 is MGHDK and CDR2 is SYGVNS in the germline V gene. The ends were cut back, 7 bases at V and 6 bases at J, with 16 bases in the middle. The CDR3 is 13 residues long. The CDR3, as DNA: TGTGCCAGCAAGGAACGGGAGCTCGGCGAGCAGTACTTC. This codes for CASKERELGEQYF.

The chain joins TRBV5-1 to TRBJ2-5; 11 bases are shared with TRBD1. Germline V gene data show CDR1 as SGHRS and CDR2 as YFSETQ. The J segment lost 3 bases and the V segment lost 7 bases, leaving 8 bases of the junction unmatched. The CDR3 is 15 residues long. In nucleotides, the CDR3 is TGCGCCAGCGTTCTCCGGGACAGGGGGGAAGAGACCCAGTACTTC. Protein sequence: CASVLRDRGEETQYF.

The rearrangement joins TRBV11-2 to TRBJ2-2; D might be TRBD2 (6 bases). V lost 7 bases and J lost 7, with 28 bases in between. The germline V gene encodes CDR1 SGHAT and CDR2 FQNNGV. CDR3 length equals 18 residues. The CDR3 DNA is TGTGCCAGCACCTCTAGGGGCGGGACTCCCAATCGAGGCGGGGAGCTGTTTTTT. Translated: CASTSRGGTPNRGGELFF.

The chain is built from TRBV7-8 and TRBJ1-4; TRBD1 agrees at 10 bases. The length of the CDR3 is 15 residues. The junction had 9 bases not matched to a gene; V was cut back by 6 bases and J by 8 bases. Germline V gene sequence: CDR1 SGHVS, CDR2 FQNEAQ. CDR3 protein: CASRLKTGGEEKLFF. In DNA, the CDR3 is TGTGCCAGCAGGCTAAAGACAGGGGGCGAAGAAAAACTGTTTTTT.

The chain has TRBV5-1 and TRBJ1-3; D is ambiguous. This CDR3 is built from 16 residues. Trimming removed 1 base at V and 0 bases at J, with 11 bases between. Germline V gene data show CDR1 as SGHRS and CDR2 as YFSETQ. The DNA for the CDR3 is TGCGCCAGCAGCTTGTCAGGCCGGATCTCTGGAAACACCATATATTTT. Its protein product is CASSLSGRISGNTIYF.

CDR3 sequence reads: CASSPEAVTGELFF. As DNA, the CDR3 is TGTGCCAGCTCCCCCGAGGCCGTCACCGGGGAGCTGTTTTTT. The chain employs TRBV2 and TRBJ2-2; D gene ambiguous. Germline V gene data show CDR1 as SNHLY and CDR2 as FYNNEI. Trimming took 8 bases from V and 4 from J, leaving 14 bases between them. The CDR3 runs 14 residues.

A few counts support this clone. The J gene is TRBJ2-1, the V gene TRBV4-1; 9 bases agree with TRBD1. Per the germline V gene, CDR1 is MGHRA and CDR2 is YSYEKL. V lost 3 bases to trimming and J lost 6 bases; unmatched junction nucleotides: 3. CDR3 length equals 14 residues. CDR3 amino acids: CASSHLTGGNEQFF. CDR3 bases: TGCGCCAGCAGCCACCTGACAGGGGGCAATGAGCAGTTCTTC.

This sequence joins TRBV30 and TRBJ2-4; TRBD1 matches at 8 bases. This CDR3 spans 15 amino acids. Germline CDR1 and CDR2: GTSNPN and SVGIG (reference sequence). V was clipped by 4 bases and J by 0 bases; unmatched bases: 5. In DNA form, the CDR3 reads TGTGCCTGGAATAGACAGGGGCTAGCCAAAAACATTCAGTACTTC. It is translated as CAWNRQGLAKNIQYF.

The chain combines TRBV19 with TRBJ1-1, with 7 bases matching TRBD1. In germline, CDR1 is LNHDA, CDR2 SQIVND (reference sequence). This CDR3 has 15 residues. The trim removed 1 base at V and 5 bases at J, leaving 7 bases unmatched. CDR3 coding DNA: TGTGCCAGTAGTATAGGAGGGACAGTGGGGACTGAAGCTTTCTTT. Protein: CASSIGGTVGTEAFF.

The genes are TRBV23-1 and TRBJ2-7; D uncertain. TRBV23-1 is labeled an ORF, and its function is uncertain. V lost 9 bases and J lost 2, with 14 bases in between. The CDR3 is 13 amino acids. CDR3 in amino acids: CARESERTYEQYF. In nucleotides, the CDR3 is TGCGCCAGGGAGAGCGAGAGGACCTACGAGCAGTACTTC.

This clone has a handful of counts. The J gene is TRBJ2-7, the V gene TRBV5-1; 7 bases are shared with TRBD1. Per the germline V gene, CDR1 is SGHRS and CDR2 is YFSETQ. This CDR3 has 11 residues. Trimming cost V 4 bases and J 9 bases; bases outside gene matches: 4. The CDR3 here is CASSATGVQYF. The CDR3 DNA follows: TGCGCCAGCAGCGCCACAGGGGTGCAGTACTTC. The full variable domain, rest sourced from reference TRBV5-1 and TRBJ2-7, is KAGVTQTPRYLIKTRGQQVTLSCSPISGHRSVSWYQQTPGQGLQFLFEYFSETQRNKGNFPGRFSGRQFSNSRSEMNVSTLELGDSALYLCASSATGVQYFGPGTRLTVT.

The J gene is TRBJ2-7, the V gene TRBV7-9, with 12 bases lining up with TRBD1. This CDR3 is 15 amino acids long. Per the germline V gene, CDR1 is SEHNR and CDR2 is FQNEAQ (reference sequence). With V trimmed by 5 bases and J by 5 bases, 7 bases remained unmatched. CDR3 sequence: CASSPSGQGAHEQYF. CDR3 nucleotides: TGTGCCAGCAGCCCCTCGGGACAGGGGGCCCACGAGCAGTACTTC.

V and J are TRBV15 and TRBJ2-5; 14 nucleotides align to TRBD2. This CDR3 comprises 20 residues. Germline V lookup: CDR1 LNHNV, CDR2 YYDKDF (reference sequence). J gave up 2 bases and V 3 bases, and 14 bases lay outside the gene matches. The CDR3 DNA reads as TGTGCCACCAGCAGTAACCAGGGGGGACTAGCGGGGGCCCTACAAGAGACCCAGTACTTC. This translates into CATSSNQGGLAGALQETQYF.

The CDR3 protein is CASSSGTSGINEQFF. The CDR3 DNA sequence: TGTGCCAGCAGTTCCGGGACTAGCGGGATAAATGAGCAGTTCTTC. V and J are TRBV6-4 and TRBJ2-1; 13 bases agree with TRBD2. The CDR3 totals 15 residues. The J segment lost 7 bases and the V segment lost 5 bases, leaving 5 bases of the junction unmatched. Per germline, CDR1 MRHNA and CDR2 SNTAGT.

V usage is TRBV18 and J usage is TRBJ2-3; TRBD2 might be the D (5 bases). The germline V gene encodes CDR1 KGHSH and CDR2 LQKENI. The CDR3 has 15 residues. V was shortened by 6 bases and J by 0 bases, with 13 bases between the two germline ends. CDR3: CASSNLAASTDTQYF. The DNA for the CDR3 is TGTGCCAGCTCGAACCTAGCAGCTAGCACAGATACGCAGTATTTT.